These T cell receptor beta chains were read from a single sample in a study of a mutant IDH1 vaccine in newly diagnosed glioma. Sequencing was performed with immunoSEQ multiplex PCR; in TCRdb, only in-frame clones are kept and a portion is missing. The repertoire has tens of thousands of clones, roughly 80% of them found once; the top ten carry around 4.6%. What these receptors recognize is not known. The sequences come from PBMCs, collected from a glioma patient whose treatment included an IDH1 peptide vaccine. These receptors were obtained from a man younger than 45 with glioma. The CDR3 runs from the conserved cysteine through the conserved F or W. Fields, in order: V gene, J gene, D gene, clone size, CDR3 DNA, CDR3 protein. A D gene is named only where the DNA matches it firmly. Size is omitted from some rows. Given values are once, few, many or a class for expanded clones.

v_gene: TRBV27; j_gene: TRBJ1-2; d_gene: -; abundance: -; CDR3nt: TGTGCCAGCAGCCCGGGGTCTGTCCTATATGGCTACACCTTC; CDR3aa: CASSPGSVLYGYTF
v_gene: TRBV6-5; j_gene: TRBJ1-6; d_gene: TRBD1; abundance: -; CDR3nt: TGTGCCAGCAGTTTCGGGACAGGGAGGGTTGATTCACCCCTCCACTTT; CDR3aa: CASSFGTGRVDSPLHF
v_gene: TRBV27; j_gene: TRBJ2-2; d_gene: -; abundance: -; CDR3nt: TGTGCCAGCAGCCCCGGTAGGGGGGGCGCGAACACCGGGGAGCTGTTTTTT; CDR3aa: CASSPGRGGANTGELFF
v_gene: TRBV6-1; j_gene: TRBJ1-2; d_gene: TRBD1; abundance: -; CDR3nt: TGTGCCAGCAGTGAAACCGGGGACAGGCTGTATGGCTACACCTTC; CDR3aa: CASSETGDRLYGYTF
v_gene: TRBV30; j_gene: TRBJ1-3; d_gene: -; abundance: -; CDR3nt: TGTGCCTGGAGTGTAACCAGAAACCCTGGAAACACCATATATTTT; CDR3aa: CAWSVTRNPGNTIYF
v_gene: TRBV28; j_gene: TRBJ1-5; d_gene: -; abundance: -; CDR3nt: TGTGCCAGCAGTTTTTGGGCGGAGAGCAATCAGCCCCAGCATTTT; CDR3aa: CASSFWAESNQPQHF
v_gene: TRBV6-6; j_gene: TRBJ1-4; d_gene: -; abundance: -; CDR3nt: TGTGCCAGCAGAAAGGGGGGGCGCCGCGCTAATGAAAAACTGTTTTTT; CDR3aa: CASRKGGRRANEKLFF
v_gene: TRBV6-5; j_gene: TRBJ1-1; d_gene: -; abundance: -; CDR3nt: TGTGCCAGCAAGGTACAGGGGAACACTGAAGCTTTCTTT; CDR3aa: CASKVQGNTEAFF
v_gene: TRBV27; j_gene: TRBJ1-6; d_gene: -; abundance: -; CDR3nt: TGTGCCAGCAGTTTAGGCCCCGGGACGGGAGATAATTCACCCCTCCACTTT; CDR3aa: CASSLGPGTGDNSPLHF
v_gene: TRBV6-1; j_gene: TRBJ1-5; d_gene: -; abundance: few; CDR3nt: TGTGCCAGCAGTCGCGACGGATATCAGCCCCAGCATTTT; CDR3aa: CASSRDGYQPQHF
v_gene: TRBV9; j_gene: TRBJ2-5; d_gene: -; abundance: -; CDR3nt: TGTGCCAGCAGCGCTCACGGGGAGACCCAGTACTTC; CDR3aa: CASSAHGETQYF
v_gene: TRBV7-2; j_gene: TRBJ2-5; d_gene: -; abundance: -; CDR3nt: TGTGCCAGCAGCTGGACAGCGGGAGAGACCCAGTACTTC; CDR3aa: CASSWTAGETQYF
v_gene: TRBV7-8; j_gene: TRBJ2-2; d_gene: -; abundance: -; CDR3nt: TGTGCCAGCAGCTCACGACTCCGCCTGGGGGCCGGGGAGCTGTTTTTT; CDR3aa: CASSSRLRLGAGELFF
v_gene: TRBV19; j_gene: TRBJ1-6; d_gene: -; abundance: -; CDR3nt: TGTGCCAGTAATATAAAGTGGGGACCACATTCACCCCTCCACTTT; CDR3aa: CASNIKWGPHSPLHF
v_gene: TRBV5-1; j_gene: TRBJ1-2; d_gene: -; abundance: -; CDR3nt: TGCGCCAGCAGATACCAGAACTATGGCTACACCTTC; CDR3aa: CASRYQNYGYTF
v_gene: TRBV6-4; j_gene: TRBJ2-3; d_gene: -; abundance: many; CDR3nt: TGTGCCAGCAGTGGGGACAGCACAGATACGCAGTATTTT; CDR3aa: CASSGDSTDTQYF
v_gene: TRBV11-3; j_gene: TRBJ1-1; d_gene: -; abundance: -; CDR3nt: TGTGCCAGCAGCTTAGAGCATGGGGCTGAAGCTTTCTTT; CDR3aa: CASSLEHGAEAFF
v_gene: TRBV6-5; j_gene: TRBJ1-4; d_gene: -; abundance: -; CDR3nt: TGTGCCAGCAGTTACCGAGTGTACGAGGAAAAACTGTTTTTT; CDR3aa: CASSYRVYEEKLFF
v_gene: TRBV11-3; j_gene: TRBJ1-1; d_gene: -; abundance: few; CDR3nt: TGTGCCAGCAGCTTAGCTCCGGAACCGGGACACCTACCTGAAGCTTTCTTT; CDR3aa: CASSLAPEPGHLPEAFF
v_gene: TRBV27; j_gene: TRBJ2-7; d_gene: TRBD1; abundance: -; CDR3nt: TGTGCCAGCAGTCTGGGCTTTGGGACAGGCGACTACGAGCAGTACTTC; CDR3aa: CASSLGFGTGDYEQYF
v_gene: TRBV30; j_gene: TRBJ2-7; d_gene: TRBD1; abundance: -; CDR3nt: TGTGCCTGGAGTATTGGACAGGGTAACGAGCAGTACTTC; CDR3aa: CAWSIGQGNEQYF
v_gene: TRBV9; j_gene: TRBJ1-2; d_gene: -; abundance: -; CDR3nt: TGTGCCAGCAGCGTAGTGGAGGGCTATGGCTACACCTTC; CDR3aa: CASSVVEGYGYTF
v_gene: TRBV27; j_gene: TRBJ1-1; d_gene: TRBD1; abundance: few; CDR3nt: TGTGCCAGCAGTTCGACAGGGGGCCCGCCTGAAGCTTTCTTT; CDR3aa: CASSSTGGPPEAFF
v_gene: TRBV5-4; j_gene: TRBJ2-5; d_gene: TRBD1; abundance: -; CDR3nt: TGTGCCAGCAGCGGAAGACAGGGGGCTGGAGAGACCCAGTACTTC; CDR3aa: CASSGRQGAGETQYF
v_gene: TRBV25-1; j_gene: TRBJ1-2; d_gene: -; abundance: -; CDR3nt: TGTGCCAGCTCCCACCGGCTGGGTGCTAACTATGGCTACACCTTC; CDR3aa: CASSHRLGANYGYTF
v_gene: TRBV6-5; j_gene: TRBJ1-2; d_gene: -; abundance: -; CDR3nt: TGTGCCAGCAGTTACAGAGTTGCGAGCCAGGATGGCTACACCTTC; CDR3aa: CASSYRVASQDGYTF
v_gene: TRBV11-3; j_gene: TRBJ2-1; d_gene: -; abundance: -; CDR3nt: TGTGCCAGCAGCCTAGGACTGGACAATGAGCAGTTCTTC; CDR3aa: CASSLGLDNEQFF
v_gene: TRBV4-1; j_gene: TRBJ2-1; d_gene: -; abundance: -; CDR3nt: TGCGCCAGCAGCCCCTATGGGGGGCACAATGAGCAGTTCTTC; CDR3aa: CASSPYGGHNEQFF
v_gene: TRBV7-9; j_gene: TRBJ1-2; d_gene: -; abundance: -; CDR3nt: TGTGCCAGCAGACCTGCAACAGGGAGCCTCTACACCTTC; CDR3aa: CASRPATGSLYTF
v_gene: TRBV6-5; j_gene: TRBJ1-2; d_gene: TRBD1; abundance: -; CDR3nt: TGTGCCAGCAGTTACTCGACAGGGGCCAACTATGGCTACACCTTC; CDR3aa: CASSYSTGANYGYTF
v_gene: TRBV15; j_gene: TRBJ2-3; d_gene: -; abundance: -; CDR3nt: TGTGCCACCAGCACTACCGGGGTACGGGGCGCCACAGATACGCAGTATTTT; CDR3aa: CATSTTGVRGATDTQYF
v_gene: TRBV7-8; j_gene: TRBJ1-6; d_gene: -; abundance: -; CDR3nt: TGTGCCAGCAGCTCAACAGGGAACAATTCACCCCTCCACTTT; CDR3aa: CASSSTGNNSPLHF
v_gene: TRBV7-2; j_gene: TRBJ2-2; d_gene: TRBD1; abundance: -; CDR3nt: TGTGCCAGCAGCCCCAGAAGGACAGGGAAGAAGGCCGGGGAGCTGTTTTTT; CDR3aa: CASSPRRTGKKAGELFF
v_gene: TRBV5-5; j_gene: TRBJ1-4; d_gene: TRBD1; abundance: -; CDR3nt: TGTGCCAGCAGCTTGTTCCGGAACAGGGGGCGAAATGAAAAACTGTTTTTT; CDR3aa: CASSLFRNRGRNEKLFF
v_gene: TRBV28; j_gene: TRBJ2-3; d_gene: TRBD2; abundance: -; CDR3nt: TGTGCCAGCTCCCCGGTTTTAGCGGGGGGACCTAGCACAGATACGCAGTATTTT; CDR3aa: CASSPVLAGGPSTDTQYF
v_gene: TRBV5-1; j_gene: TRBJ1-2; d_gene: TRBD1; abundance: -; CDR3nt: TGCGCCAGCCGTACAGGGGGCCATGGCTACACCTTC; CDR3aa: CASRTGGHGYTF
v_gene: TRBV4-1; j_gene: TRBJ2-1; d_gene: -; abundance: -; CDR3nt: TGCGCCAGCAGCCAAGAAAAGGGGATCTACAATGAGCAGTTCTTC; CDR3aa: CASSQEKGIYNEQFF
v_gene: TRBV18; j_gene: TRBJ1-4; d_gene: TRBD1; abundance: once; CDR3nt: TGTGCCAGCTCACCAAGTAGGACAGGGCATAATGAAAAACTGTTTTTT; CDR3aa: CASSPSRTGHNEKLFF
v_gene: TRBV19; j_gene: TRBJ1-2; d_gene: -; abundance: -; CDR3nt: TGTGCCAGTAGTATCAGCCGGAACGGTTATGGCTACACCTTC; CDR3aa: CASSISRNGYGYTF
v_gene: TRBV4-1; j_gene: TRBJ2-5; d_gene: TRBD1; abundance: -; CDR3nt: TGCGCCAGCAGCCATCTGGGTCGTCGGGACAGGGGGCTACACTTC; CDR3aa: CASSHLGRRDRGLHF
v_gene: TRBV7-2; j_gene: TRBJ2-7; d_gene: TRBD1; abundance: -; CDR3nt: TGTGCCAGCAGCCGGCCGGGACAGGGTCACTACGAGCAGTACTTC; CDR3aa: CASSRPGQGHYEQYF
v_gene: TRBV7-2; j_gene: TRBJ2-3; d_gene: -; abundance: -; CDR3nt: TGTGCCAGCAGGCGGGGCCCCGGCGGGGATACGCAGTATTTT; CDR3aa: CASRRGPGGDTQYF
v_gene: TRBV19; j_gene: TRBJ1-1; d_gene: -; abundance: few; CDR3nt: TGTGCCAGTAGAGAGGGACGGTGGAACACTGAAGCTTTCTTT; CDR3aa: CASREGRWNTEAFF
v_gene: TRBV9; j_gene: TRBJ1-4; d_gene: TRBD1; abundance: -; CDR3nt: TGTGCCAGCAGCGTAGGTGGGACAGGGGGACTGTTTTTT; CDR3aa: CASSVGGTGGLFF
v_gene: TRBV28; j_gene: TRBJ2-7; d_gene: TRBD2; abundance: -; CDR3nt: TGTGCCAGCCGGTGGGAGGGAGCGTCCTACGAGCAGTACTTC; CDR3aa: CASRWEGASYEQYF
v_gene: TRBV5-1; j_gene: TRBJ1-6; d_gene: -; abundance: -; CDR3nt: TGCGCCAGCAGCACAGGACAGCCAAGCTCCTATAATTCACCCCTCCACTTT; CDR3aa: CASSTGQPSSYNSPLHF
v_gene: TRBV6-6; j_gene: TRBJ1-5; d_gene: TRBD1; abundance: -; CDR3nt: TGTGCCAGCAGTTACGCTTACAGGGGGGGCAATCAGCCCCAGCATTTT; CDR3aa: CASSYAYRGGNQPQHF
v_gene: TRBV19; j_gene: TRBJ1-2; d_gene: -; abundance: once; CDR3nt: TGTGCCAGTAGTGGCACCGGGCCCCCCTATGGCTACACCTTC; CDR3aa: CASSGTGPPYGYTF